A single sample is the source of the 7 T cell receptor beta chains below, sequenced in a study of shared clonotypes between healthy human individuals. Sequenced by immunoSEQ multiplex PCR; TCRdb stores in-frame clones only, minus some. The table has approximately 2.5 million clones, approximately 92% seen once. The sequenced material came from naive CD4+ T cells sorted from blood. Subset in this sample: CD45RA+ positively selected. The source of these receptors is a man between 18 and 29 years old in good health.

The J gene is TRBJ2-4, the V gene TRBV6-6; D call uncertain. CDR1 is MNHNY, CDR2 SVGAGI, per germline (reference sequence). V was pared by 5 bases and J by 10 bases, with 9 bases between. The CDR3 totals 11 residues. In DNA, the CDR3 is TGTGCCAGCAGTCCAAAGGTTATTCAGTACTTC. Protein product: CASSPKVIQYF.

This clone showed up just once. A read error may produce the germline difference seen at one junction end. This rearrangement joins TRBV5-8 to TRBJ1-3; 7 bases agree with TRBD1. In germline, CDR1 is SGHTS, CDR2 YDEGEE. CDR3 length equals 15 residues. The CDR3 coding sequence is TGTGCCAGCAGCCTGCCGGGACAGTCTGGATACACCATATATTTT. It is translated as CASSLPGQSGYTIYF.

The V gene is TRBV27, the J gene TRBJ2-7; D perhaps matches TRBD2 (6 bases). Germline CDR1 is MNHEY and CDR2 is SMNVEV (reference sequence). The CDR3 is made up of 13 amino acids. Trimming shortened V by 4 bases and J by 5 bases, and 12 bases separated the two germline ends. DNA for the CDR3: TGTGCCAGCAGTTCCCAGCGGGTCCACGAGCAGTACTTC. It yields the protein CASSSQRVHEQYF.

The rearrangement links TRBV19 to TRBJ1-4, with D possibly being TRBD1 (6 bases). V lost 3 bases and J 8 bases, leaving 16 bases between the germline ends. The germline gives CDR1 LNHDA, CDR2 SQIVND (reference sequence). CDR3 length: 15 amino acids. This chain's CDR3 is CASSIPGTRAEKLFF. Written as DNA, the CDR3 is TGTGCCAGTAGTATCCCCGGGACACGGGCGGAAAAACTGTTTTTT.

The V and J genes are TRBV18 and TRBJ1-4; D gene unclear. CDR3 size: 13 residues. Germline V lookup: CDR1 KGHSH, CDR2 LQKENI. Trimming cost V 3 bases and J 0 bases, with 2 bases left between them. The DNA for the CDR3 is TGTGCCAGCTCACCGGCAACTAATGAAAAACTGTTTTTT. Amino acids: CASSPATNEKLFF.

The rearrangement uses TRBV5-1 and TRBJ2-7; TRBD1 or TRBD2 may be the D gene (5 bases each). The CDR3 consists of 15 residues. Germline V gene lookup returns CDR1 SGHRS and CDR2 YFSETQ. Trimming cost V 4 bases and J 4 bases, with 18 bases left between them. The CDR3 DNA is TGCGCCAGCAGCCTTTTATATGGGACGGAGTACGAGCAGTACTTC. Protein: CASSLLYGTEYEQYF.

This chain links TRBV6-6 with TRBJ2-7, with 10 bases aligning to TRBD2. The germline CDR1 and CDR2 sequences are MNHNY and SVGAGI (reference sequence). V shed 5 bases and J 0 bases; nucleotides not matched to a gene: 1. There are 14 residues in the CDR3. CDR3 bases: TGTGCCAGCAGTACTAGCGGGGCCTCCTACGAGCAGTACTTC. Protein sequence: CASSTSGASYEQYF.